This TCR beta chain was retrieved from a study of immune evolution from preneoplasia to lung adenocarcinoma. Study-wide findings and caveats: Normal lung had highest clonality; later lesions appeared denser, more diverse. KRAS-mutant nodules had the highest T cell clonality.

Of note for this clone: Its matching antigen is unknown.

Histologic diagnosis was independently verified by two lung pathologists. The data were produced by immunoSEQ multiplex PCR, yet TCRdb's version contains in-frame clones alone and is incomplete. This sample yields 8,000 to 8,500 clones, of which about four fifths are seen a single time; roughly 2.3% belongs to the top ten. This CDR3 is 14 amino acids long. Per the germline V gene, CDR1 is SGHRS and CDR2 is YFSETQ. Trimming took off 0 bases at V and 6 bases at J, with 11 bases between the two ends. The material sequenced was FFPE invasive lung adenocarcinoma tissue. The chain uses TRBV5-1 and TRBJ2-3, with TRBD1 as a possible D gene (7 bases). This receptor was taken from a person aged 50-75 years with lung adenocarcinoma. The CDR3 sequence: CASSLARGRDTQYF. The CDR3 DNA is TGCGCCAGCAGCTTGGCCAGGGGGAGGGATACGCAGTATTTT. The full variable domain, rest sourced from reference TRBV5-1 and TRBJ2-3, is KAGVTQTPRYLIKTRGQQVTLSCSPISGHRSVSWYQQTPGQGLQFLFEYFSETQRNKGNFPGRFSGRQFSNSRSEMNVSTLELGDSALYLCASSLARGRDTQYFGPGTRLTVL.